This T cell receptor beta chain was captured in a study of cytomegalovirus exposure and HLA in healthy donors. Primers: 60 Vbeta forward and 13 Jbeta reverse. Per the original methods: About 11 million of the 80 million or so unique TCR beta chains counted in a later analysis were shared. Sequenced by immunoSEQ multiplex PCR; TCRdb stores in-frame clones only, minus some. For V, J and clone size, that table is used; D and trimming come from the DNA. The sample lists around 170,000 clones, around 80% occurring once. Germline-derived CDR1 and CDR2 are SGHVS and FNYEAQ. The CDR3 spans 18 residues. The V and J ends lost 0 bases and 1 base, in that order; junction bases with no gene match: 7.

This chain connects TRBV7-6 to TRBJ1-3; TRBD1 agrees at 9 bases. The clonotype was recovered from a woman aged 40 to 50 in good health and CMV-seronegative. The sequenced sample was PBMCs. The DNA for the CDR3 is TGTGCCAGCAGCTTAGCGGGACAGGGTGCCGGTTCTGGAAACACCATATATTTT. It yields the protein CASSLAGQGAGSGNTIYF.